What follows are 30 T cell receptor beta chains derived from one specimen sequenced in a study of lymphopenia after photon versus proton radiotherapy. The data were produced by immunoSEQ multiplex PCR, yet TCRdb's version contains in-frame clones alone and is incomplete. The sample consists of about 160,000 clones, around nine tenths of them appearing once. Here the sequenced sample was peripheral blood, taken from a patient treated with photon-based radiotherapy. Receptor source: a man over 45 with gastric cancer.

The CDR3 reads CASSKVGSGQASTDTQYF. CDR3 bases: TGTGCCAGCAGCAAAGTAGGTAGCGGGCAGGCTAGCACAGATACGCAGTATTTT. The chain carries TRBV21-1 and TRBJ2-3; the table calls TRBD2, which could not be checked here. TRBV21-1 is described as a pseudogene. The CDR3 covers 18 residues.

The CDR3 loop is CASRRDPGDSYEQYF. DNA for the CDR3: TGTGCCAGCAGGCGAGATCCAGGGGATTCCTACGAGCAGTACTTC. V usage is TRBV6-5 and J usage is TRBJ2-7; the D gene is possibly TRBD1 (6 bases). The CDR3 is 15 residues long. The V end lost 6 bases, the J end lost 1 base, and 16 bases lay between the germline ends. Germline V gene sequence: CDR1 MNHEY, CDR2 SVGAGI.

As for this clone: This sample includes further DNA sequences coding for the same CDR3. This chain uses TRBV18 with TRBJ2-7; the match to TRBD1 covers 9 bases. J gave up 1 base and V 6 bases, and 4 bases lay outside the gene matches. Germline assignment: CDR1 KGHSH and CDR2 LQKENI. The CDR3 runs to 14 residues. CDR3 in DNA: TGTGCCAGCTCTCCGGGACAGGGATCCTACGAGCAGTACTTC. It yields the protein CASSPGQGSYEQYF.

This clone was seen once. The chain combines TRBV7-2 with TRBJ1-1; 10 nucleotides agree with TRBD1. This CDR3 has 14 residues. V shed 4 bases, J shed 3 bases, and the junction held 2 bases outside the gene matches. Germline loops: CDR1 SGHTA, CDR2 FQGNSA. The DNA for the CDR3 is TGTGCCAGCAGCTCGGGACAGGGGCACACTGAAGCTTTCTTT. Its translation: CASSSGQGHTEAFF.

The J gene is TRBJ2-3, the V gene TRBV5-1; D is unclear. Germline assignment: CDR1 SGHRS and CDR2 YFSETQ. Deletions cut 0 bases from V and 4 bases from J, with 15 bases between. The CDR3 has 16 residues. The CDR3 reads CASSLGGDLGPDTQYF. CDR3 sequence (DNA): TGCGCCAGCAGCTTGGGAGGAGACCTGGGCCCAGATACGCAGTATTTT. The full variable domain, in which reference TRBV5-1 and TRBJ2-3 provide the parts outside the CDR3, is KAGVTQTPRYLIKTRGQQVTLSCSPISGHRSVSWYQQTPGQGLQFLFEYFSETQRNKGNFPGRFSGRQFSNSRSEMNVSTLELGDSALYLCASSLGGDLGPDTQYFGPGTRLTVL.

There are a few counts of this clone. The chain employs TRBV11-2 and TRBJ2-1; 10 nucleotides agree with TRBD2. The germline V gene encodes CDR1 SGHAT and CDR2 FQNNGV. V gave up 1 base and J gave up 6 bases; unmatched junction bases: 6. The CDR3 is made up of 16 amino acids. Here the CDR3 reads CASSLGGTSASNEQFF. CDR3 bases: TGTGCCAGCAGCTTAGGCGGGACTAGCGCCAGCAATGAGCAGTTCTTC.

CDR3 coding DNA: TGTGCCAGCAGTTACTCCATGGGAGAAAGGGGCAATGAGCAGTTCTTC. Encoded protein: CASSYSMGERGNEQFF. The V and J genes are TRBV6-5 and TRBJ2-1, with D possibly called TRBD1 or TRBD2 (5 bases each). In germline, CDR1 is MNHEY, CDR2 SVGAGI. Trimming removed 0 bases from V and 6 bases from J, with 15 bases in between. The CDR3 length is 16 residues.

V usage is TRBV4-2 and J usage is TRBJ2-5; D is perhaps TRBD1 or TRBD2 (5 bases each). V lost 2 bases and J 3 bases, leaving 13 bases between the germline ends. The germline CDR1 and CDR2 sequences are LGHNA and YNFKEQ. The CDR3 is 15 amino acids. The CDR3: CASSQQGPGKETQYF. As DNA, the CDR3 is TGTGCCAGCAGCCAACAGGGACCGGGCAAAGAGACCCAGTACTTC.

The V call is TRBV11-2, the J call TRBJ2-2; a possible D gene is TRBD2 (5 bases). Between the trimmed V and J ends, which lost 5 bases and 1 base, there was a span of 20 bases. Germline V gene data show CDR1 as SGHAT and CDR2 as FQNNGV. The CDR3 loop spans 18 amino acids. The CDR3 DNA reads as TGTGCCAGCAGCCTACCATCGTACGGGATTAAGAACACCGGGGAGCTGTTTTTT. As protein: CASSLPSYGIKNTGELFF.

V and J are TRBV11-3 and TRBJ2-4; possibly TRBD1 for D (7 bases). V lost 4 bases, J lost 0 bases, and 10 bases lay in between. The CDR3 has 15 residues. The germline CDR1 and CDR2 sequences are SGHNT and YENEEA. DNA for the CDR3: TGTGCCAGCAGCTCCCAGGGGGGAGCCAAAAACATTCAGTACTTC. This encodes CASSSQGGAKNIQYF.

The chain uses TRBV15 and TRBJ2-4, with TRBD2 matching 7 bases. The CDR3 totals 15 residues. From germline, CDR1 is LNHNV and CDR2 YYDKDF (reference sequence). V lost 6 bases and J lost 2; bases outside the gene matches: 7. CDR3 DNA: TGTGCCACCAGTAACGGCGGGGGAACCAAAAACATTCAGTACTTC. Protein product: CATSNGGGTKNIQYF. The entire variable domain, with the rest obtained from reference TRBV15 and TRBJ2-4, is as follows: DAMVIQNPRYQVTQFGKPVTLSCSQTLNHNVMYWYQQKSSQAPKLLFHYYDKDFNNEADTPDNFQSRRPNTSFCFLDIRSPGLGDTAMYLCATSNGGGTKNIQYFGAGTRLSVL.

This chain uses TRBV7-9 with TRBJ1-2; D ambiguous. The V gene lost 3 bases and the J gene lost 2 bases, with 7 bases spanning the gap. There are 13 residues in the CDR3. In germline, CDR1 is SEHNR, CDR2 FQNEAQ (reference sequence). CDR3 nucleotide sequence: TGTGCCAGCAGCTTTGAATGGAACTATGGCTACACCTTC. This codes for CASSFEWNYGYTF.

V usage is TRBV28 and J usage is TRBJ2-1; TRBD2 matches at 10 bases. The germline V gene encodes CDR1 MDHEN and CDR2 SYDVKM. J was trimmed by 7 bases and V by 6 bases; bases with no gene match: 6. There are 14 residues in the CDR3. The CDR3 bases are TGTGCCAGCAGCCAAGTAGCGGGAGGAAATGAGCAGTTCTTC. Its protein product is CASSQVAGGNEQFF.

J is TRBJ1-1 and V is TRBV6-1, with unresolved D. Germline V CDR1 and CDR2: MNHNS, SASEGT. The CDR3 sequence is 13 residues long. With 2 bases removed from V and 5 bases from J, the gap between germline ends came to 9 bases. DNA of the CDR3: TGTGCCAGCAGTGAACAGTGGGAAACTGAAGCTTTCTTT. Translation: CASSEQWETEAFF.

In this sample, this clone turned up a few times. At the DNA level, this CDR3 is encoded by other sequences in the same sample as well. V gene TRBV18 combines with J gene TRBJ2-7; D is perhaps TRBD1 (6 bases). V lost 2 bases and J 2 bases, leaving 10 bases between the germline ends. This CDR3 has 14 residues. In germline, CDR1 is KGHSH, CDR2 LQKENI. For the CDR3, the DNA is TGTGCCAGCTCACCAAACAGGGTCCCCTACGAGCAGTACTTC. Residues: CASSPNRVPYEQYF.

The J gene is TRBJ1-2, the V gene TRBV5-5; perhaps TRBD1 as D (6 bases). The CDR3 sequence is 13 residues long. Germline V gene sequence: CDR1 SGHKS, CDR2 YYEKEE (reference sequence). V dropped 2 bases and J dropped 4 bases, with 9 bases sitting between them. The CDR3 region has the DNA TGTGCCAGCAGCTTAAGGGACACCTATGGCTACACCTTC. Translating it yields CASSLRDTYGYTF.

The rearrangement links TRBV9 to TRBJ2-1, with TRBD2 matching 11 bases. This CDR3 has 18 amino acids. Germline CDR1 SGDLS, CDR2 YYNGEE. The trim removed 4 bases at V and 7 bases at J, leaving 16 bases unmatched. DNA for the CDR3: TGTGCCAGCAGCCCCATAGACCTGTTCCGGACTAGCGGGAATGAGCAGTTCTTC. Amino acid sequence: CASSPIDLFRTSGNEQFF.

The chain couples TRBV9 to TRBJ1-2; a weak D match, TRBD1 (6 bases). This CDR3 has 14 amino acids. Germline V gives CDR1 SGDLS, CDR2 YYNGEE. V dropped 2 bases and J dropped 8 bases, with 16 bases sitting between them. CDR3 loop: CASSVLQGSGGYTF. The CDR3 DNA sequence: TGTGCCAGCAGCGTCTTACAGGGATCGGGGGGCTACACCTTC.

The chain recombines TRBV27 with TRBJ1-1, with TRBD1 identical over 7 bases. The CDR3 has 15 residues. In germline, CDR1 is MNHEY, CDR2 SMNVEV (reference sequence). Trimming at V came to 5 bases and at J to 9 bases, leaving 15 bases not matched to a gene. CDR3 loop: CASSPNTGVFFQAFF. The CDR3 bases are TGTGCCAGCAGTCCCAATACAGGGGTATTCTTTCAAGCTTTCTTT.

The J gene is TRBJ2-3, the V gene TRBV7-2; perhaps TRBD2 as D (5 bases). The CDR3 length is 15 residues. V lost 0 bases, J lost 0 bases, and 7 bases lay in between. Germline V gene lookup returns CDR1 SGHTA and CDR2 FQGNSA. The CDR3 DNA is TGTGCCAGCAGCTTAGCGAGGACTAGCACAGATACGCAGTATTTT. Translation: CASSLARTSTDTQYF. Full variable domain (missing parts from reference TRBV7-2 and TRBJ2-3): GAGVSQSPSNKVTEKGKDVELRCDPISGHTALYWYRQSLGQGLEFLIYFQGNSAPDKSGLPSDRFSAERTGGSVSTLTIQRTQQEDSAVYLCASSLARTSTDTQYFGPGTRLTVL.

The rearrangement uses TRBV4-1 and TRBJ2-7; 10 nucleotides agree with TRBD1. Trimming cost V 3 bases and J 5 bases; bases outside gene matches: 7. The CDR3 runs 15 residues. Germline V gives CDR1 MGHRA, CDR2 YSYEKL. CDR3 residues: CASSHTGTGVHEQYF. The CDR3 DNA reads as TGCGCCAGCAGCCATACCGGGACAGGGGTCCACGAGCAGTACTTC.

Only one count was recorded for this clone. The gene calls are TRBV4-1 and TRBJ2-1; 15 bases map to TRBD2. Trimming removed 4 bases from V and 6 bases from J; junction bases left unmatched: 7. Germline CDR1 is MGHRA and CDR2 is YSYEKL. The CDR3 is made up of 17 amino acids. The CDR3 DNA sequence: TGCGCCAGCAGCCTTGGGACTAGCGGGAGGCCAAGCAATGAGCAGTTCTTC. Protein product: CASSLGTSGRPSNEQFF.

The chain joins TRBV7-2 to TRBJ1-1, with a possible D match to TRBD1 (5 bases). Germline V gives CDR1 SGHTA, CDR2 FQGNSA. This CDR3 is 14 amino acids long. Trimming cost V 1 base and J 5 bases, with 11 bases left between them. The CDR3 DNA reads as TGTGCCAGCAGCTTAGTAAAATCAGGGACTGAAGCTTTCTTT. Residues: CASSLVKSGTEAFF.

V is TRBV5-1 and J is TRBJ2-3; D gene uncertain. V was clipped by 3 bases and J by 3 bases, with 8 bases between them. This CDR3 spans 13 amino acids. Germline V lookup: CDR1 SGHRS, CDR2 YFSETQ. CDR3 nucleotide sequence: TGCGCCAGCAGCTCCCTTTCAACAGATACGCAGTATTTT. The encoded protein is CASSSLSTDTQYF. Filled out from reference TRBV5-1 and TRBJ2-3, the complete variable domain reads KAGVTQTPRYLIKTRGQQVTLSCSPISGHRSVSWYQQTPGQGLQFLFEYFSETQRNKGNFPGRFSGRQFSNSRSEMNVSTLELGDSALYLCASSSLSTDTQYFGPGTRLTVL.

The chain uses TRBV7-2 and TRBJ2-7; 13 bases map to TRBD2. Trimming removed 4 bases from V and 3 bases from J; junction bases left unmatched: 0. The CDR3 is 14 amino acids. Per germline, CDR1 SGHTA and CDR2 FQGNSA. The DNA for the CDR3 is TGTGCCAGCAGCTGGACTAGCGGGAGCTACGAGCAGTACTTC. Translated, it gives CASSWTSGSYEQYF.

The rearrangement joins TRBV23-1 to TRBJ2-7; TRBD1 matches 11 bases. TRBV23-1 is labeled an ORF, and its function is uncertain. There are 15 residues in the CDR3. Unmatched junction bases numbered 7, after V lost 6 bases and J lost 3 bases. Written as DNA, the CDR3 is TGCGCCAGCAGACTGCGGGGACAGGGGGTCTACGAGCAGTACTTC. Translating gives CASRLRGQGVYEQYF.

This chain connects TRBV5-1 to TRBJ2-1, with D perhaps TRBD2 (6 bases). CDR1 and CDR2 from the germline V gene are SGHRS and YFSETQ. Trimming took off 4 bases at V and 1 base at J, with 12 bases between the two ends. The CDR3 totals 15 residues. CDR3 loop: CASSPDGGSYNEQFF. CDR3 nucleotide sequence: TGCGCCAGCAGCCCGGACGGGGGATCCTACAATGAGCAGTTCTTC.

The CDR3 DNA follows: TGTGCCAGTAGTATAGCGGTCAGCTCCTACGAGCAGTACTTC. Its translation is CASSIAVSSYEQYF. This chain uses TRBV19 with TRBJ2-7, with D unresolved. This CDR3 is built from 14 residues. Trimming pared 1 base from V and 0 bases from J, leaving 7 bases between. Germline-derived CDR1 and CDR2 are LNHDA and SQIVND (reference sequence).

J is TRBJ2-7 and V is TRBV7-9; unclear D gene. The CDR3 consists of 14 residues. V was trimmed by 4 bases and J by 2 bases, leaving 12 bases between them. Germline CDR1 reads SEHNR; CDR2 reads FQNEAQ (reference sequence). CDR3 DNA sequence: TGTGCCAGCAGCTCACAAGCTACTACCTACGAGCAGTACTTC. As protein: CASSSQATTYEQYF.

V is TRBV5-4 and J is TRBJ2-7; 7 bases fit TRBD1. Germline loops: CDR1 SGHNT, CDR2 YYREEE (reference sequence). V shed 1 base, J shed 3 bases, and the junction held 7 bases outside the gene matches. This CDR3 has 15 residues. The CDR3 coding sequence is TGTGCCAGCAGCTTGTTCCGTACAGGGGACTACGAGCAGTACTTC. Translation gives CASSLFRTGDYEQYF.